The sequence of this TCR beta chain was determined in a study of T cells in Graves' hyperthyroidism and ophthalmopathy. Study details: It was at initial diagnosis, before any treatment, that peripheral blood was collected.

Ophthalmopathy patients had Clinical Activity Score at least 3, NOSPECS grade at least 4, duration under 3 months. Lactation, pregnancy, other autoimmune disease or uncontrolled infection led to exclusion of patients. It was RNA transcripts that yielded the amplified TCR beta CDR3 regions. Carried out on the TCR CDR3, a first-round RT-PCR used the HTBI primer set. In TCRdb, the multiplex PCR reads were re-called with MiXCR into one record per CDR3 protein. The sample has roughly 650,000 distinct CDR3 sequences; more than 15% are singletons. The origin of this receptor is a woman in her thirties or forties with Graves' ophthalmopathy. What was sequenced was blood.

The CDR3 spells CAISETGLSTDTQYF. CDR3 sequence (DNA): TGTGCCATCAGTGAGACCGGACTCTCTACAGATACGCAGTATTTT. The chain links TRBV10-3 to TRBJ2-3; a possible D gene is TRBD2 (5 bases). Trimming took off 2 bases at V and 3 bases at J, with 12 bases between the two ends. Germline V gene lookup returns CDR1 ENHRY and CDR2 SYGVKD. The CDR3 sequence is 15 residues long.